Shown below are 9 T cell receptor beta chains from a single sample sequenced in a study of T cell responses to AZD1222 COVID-19 vaccine. Profiled with immunoSEQ multiplex PCR; TCRdb holds only in-frame clones, not every one. The table has approximately 90,000 clones, 85% to 90% seen once; the top ten hold about 3.7%. Sequenced here: peripheral blood, sampled on day 0 of AZD1222 vaccination. All receptors come from an adult in good health.

The chain employs TRBV3-1 (or the pseudogene TRBV3-2) and TRBJ2-1; 7 bases are a match to TRBD1. V was pared by 1 base and J by 0 bases, with 9 bases of the junction left unmatched. The CDR3 spans 18 residues. CDR1 and CDR2 (germline): LGHDT, YNNKEL (reference sequence). The chain's CDR3 is CASSQAKGAPSSYNEQFF. In DNA form, the CDR3 reads TGTGCCAGCAGCCAAGCGAAGGGGGCCCCTAGCTCCTACAATGAGCAGTTCTTC.

The chain employs TRBV19 and TRBJ1-1; D remains ambiguous. CDR1 is LNHDA and CDR2 is SQIVND in the germline V gene (reference sequence). The CDR3 loop spans 18 amino acids. V gave up 8 bases and J gave up 4 bases, with 29 bases separating them. CDR3 bases: TGTGCCAGTCTTCCTGGAGAAACCATACTATCATGGGGCACTGAAGCTTTCTTT. Protein product: CASLPGETILSWGTEAFF.

This clone was found a few times. This chain connects TRBV7-3 to TRBJ1-6, with unresolved D. The CDR3 has 14 residues. The V end was cut by 3 bases, the J end by 7 bases, with 10 bases between. Germline CDR1 SGHTA, CDR2 FQGTGA. As DNA, the CDR3 is TGTGCCAGCAGCTTCATCTCTGCGAATTCACCCCTCCACTTT. Its translation is CASSFISANSPLHF. The whole variable domain, remainder taken from reference TRBV7-3 and TRBJ1-6, is GAGVSQTPSNKVTEKGKYVELRCDPISGHTALYWYRQSLGQGPEFLIYFQGTGAADDSGLPNDRFFAVRPEGSVSTLKIQRTERGDSAVYLCASSFISANSPLHFGNGTRLTVT.

The chain joins TRBV4-1 to TRBJ1-2, with 9 bases that match TRBD1. The CDR3 consists of 19 residues. CDR1 MGHRA and CDR2 YSYEKL come from the germline V gene. Losses at the gene ends were 4 bases for V and 8 bases for J; bases not matched to a gene: 23. CDR3 amino acids: CASSPPGTGNPLTRYGYTF. CDR3 DNA: TGCGCCAGCAGCCCTCCCGGGACAGGGAATCCCCTCACTAGGTACGGCTACACCTTC.

This sequence joins TRBV6-5 and TRBJ2-5; 7 bases fit TRBD1. The CDR3 is made up of 14 amino acids. V shed 5 bases and J 2 bases; nucleotides not matched to a gene: 5. Germline V gene lookup returns CDR1 MNHEY and CDR2 SVGAGI. CDR3 coding DNA: TGTGCCAGCAGTCAGGGGACAGCTCAAGAGACCCAGTACTTC. It codes for CASSQGTAQETQYF.

This chain uses TRBV5-6 with TRBJ2-2; 9 bases are shared with TRBD1. The germline V gene has CDR1 SGHDT and CDR2 YYEEEE. V lost 2 bases to trimming and J lost 5 bases; unmatched junction nucleotides: 7. The CDR3 contains 16 residues. CDR3: CASSFSGTGWTGELFF. CDR3 DNA: TGTGCCAGCAGCTTTTCCGGGACAGGGTGGACCGGGGAGCTGTTTTTT.

The chain recombines TRBV5-6 with TRBJ1-2; D is ambiguous. The germline V and J ends were trimmed by 1 base and 3 bases, with 16 bases remaining between them. Germline CDR1 SGHDT, CDR2 YYEEEE. The CDR3 length is 16 residues. This CDR3 is CASSLTTAGWDYGYTF. CDR3 sequence (DNA): TGTGCCAGCAGCTTGACGACCGCGGGTTGGGACTATGGCTACACCTTC.

CDR3 region: CASSKGPEYLNTEAFF. CDR3 DNA: TGTGCCAGCTCGAAGGGACCGGAGTATTTGAACACTGAAGCTTTCTTT. The V call is TRBV7-2, the J call TRBJ1-1; a possible D gene is TRBD1 (5 bases). Trimming stripped 8 bases from V and 0 bases from J, with 19 bases between. Per germline, CDR1 SGHTA and CDR2 FQGNSA. The CDR3 has 16 amino acids.

The chain links TRBV7-2 to TRBJ1-2; TRBD1 matches at 7 bases. Germline V gene sequence: CDR1 SGHTA, CDR2 FQGNSA. V lost 5 bases and J lost 4; bases outside the gene matches: 13. The CDR3 length is 16 residues. The CDR3 bases are TGTGCCAGCAGCCCACAGGGGCCTCCAATAGGCTATGGCTACACCTTC. Its translation is CASSPQGPPIGYGYTF.